The rows below give T cell receptor beta chains drawn from one sample of a study of vaccination effects on CD4 cells after COVID-19. The antigens these receptors bind are not known. The assay was immunoSEQ multiplex PCR, and TCRdb's table has in-frame clones only and misses some. Of about 45,000 clones in the sample, approximately 77% were seen once. The source material was CD4+ T cells from PBMCs cultured with a peptide pool, sampled before COVID-19 vaccination. The receptors originated from a human donor who had a prior SARS-CoV-2 infection. Each CDR3 is given with its conserved first and last residue. Fields, in order: V gene, CDR3 protein.

V gene: TRBV4-3
CDR3 protein: CASSQVSGSGDTQYF

V gene: TRBV6-2/TRBV6-3
CDR3 protein: CASSYYPGQGSLEQPQHF

V gene: TRBV3-1/TRBV3-2
CDR3 protein: CASSQGIGRNNEQFF

V gene: TRBV11-2
CDR3 protein: CASSLSRHENIQYF

V gene: TRBV27
CDR3 protein: CASSPEQGAPPRGTEAFF

V gene: TRBV2
CDR3 protein: CASTPQLAGGGDTQYF

V gene: TRBV7-2
CDR3 protein: CASSFVGYEQYF

V gene: TRBV10-3
CDR3 protein: CAISESMLSSSGNTIYF

V gene: TRBV4-2
CDR3 protein: CASSPILSSYNEQFF

V gene: TRBV7-3
CDR3 protein: CASSLGFSYEQYF

V gene: TRBV6-5
CDR3 protein: CASSYTGSYDNEQFF

V gene: TRBV11-3
CDR3 protein: CASGRKRESEAFF

V gene: TRBV6-5
CDR3 protein: CASSSSHGYTF

V gene: TRBV9
CDR3 protein: CASSAIWGGYTF

V gene: TRBV6-6
CDR3 protein: CASSYSIQGNYEQYF

V gene: TRBV3-1/TRBV3-2
CDR3 protein: CASSQGGLTRGDF

V gene: TRBV4-1
CDR3 protein: CASSPRAGGTTDTQYF

V gene: TRBV6-4
CDR3 protein: CASSPGEGRQNIQYF

V gene: TRBV11-2
CDR3 protein: CASSFLGSNTGELFF

V gene: TRBV5-5
CDR3 protein: CASSLGGQDEKLFF

V gene: TRBV9
CDR3 protein: CASSSRTGTPEQFF

V gene: TRBV28
CDR3 protein: CASSGGYRVSGSPLHF

V gene: TRBV5-1
CDR3 protein: CASSTGGSIENIQYF

V gene: TRBV9
CDR3 protein: CASSPGTGRPTDTQYF

V gene: TRBV19
CDR3 protein: CASSIDTWNYGYTF

V gene: TRBV7-9
CDR3 protein: CASSRTGQAQHF

V gene: TRBV11-3
CDR3 protein: CASSLDRAETQYF

V gene: TRBV24-1
CDR3 protein: CATSDTQGGETQYF

V gene: TRBV6-5
CDR3 protein: CASSYHYEQYF

V gene: TRBV13
CDR3 protein: CASSLFSRIYEQYF

V gene: TRBV6-6
CDR3 protein: CASSVGGALYEQYF

V gene: TRBV6-1
CDR3 protein: CASSERTQIWTVNSPLHF

V gene: TRBV18
CDR3 protein: CASSSQGAQGSPLHF

V gene: TRBV2
CDR3 protein: CASTRGQGLIYEQYF

V gene: TRBV5-1
CDR3 protein: CASSWRGGGTDTQYF

V gene: TRBV19
CDR3 protein: CASATGLGNQPQHF

V gene: TRBV7-2
CDR3 protein: CASSWQGGTEAFF

V gene: TRBV7-3
CDR3 protein: CASSLVAGDDTQYF

V gene: TRBV9
CDR3 protein: CASGPYEQYF

V gene: TRBV6-5
CDR3 protein: CASSPPLRGGYTF

V gene: TRBV19
CDR3 protein: CASSRQGNNQPQHF

V gene: TRBV5-1
CDR3 protein: CASSLGAEQYF

V gene: TRBV11-3
CDR3 protein: CASGKQGVYEQYF

V gene: TRBV2
CDR3 protein: CASSLDIGTTSYGYTF

V gene: TRBV2
CDR3 protein: CASSGGTGTSGYNEQFF

V gene: TRBV9
CDR3 protein: CASSSRDRNTEAFF

V gene: TRBV3-1/TRBV3-2
CDR3 protein: CASSLGAGQGRTEAFF

V gene: TRBV18
CDR3 protein: CASSPQRLYTEAFF

V gene: TRBV11-2
CDR3 protein: CASSLVSSRAYEQYF

V gene: TRBV6-1
CDR3 protein: CASSEDRAPYGYTF

V gene: TRBV7-8
CDR3 protein: CASSLYAENTEAFF

V gene: TRBV5-4
CDR3 protein: CASSFNSGGYEQYF

V gene: TRBV11-3
CDR3 protein: CASSSLAGADRTQYF